This T cell receptor (beta chain) is drawn from a study of identifying expanded T cells in peripheral blood (dated by TCRdb to between 2018 and 2020). Looking at the study overall: Separate aliquots of the same genomic DNA pool were sequenced to produce technical replicates, and four replicates were compared in pairs.

The CDR3, from cysteine to phenylalanine, totals 14 residues. The CDR3 DNA has 42 bases and is translated from base 1. The junction carries 13 bases between V and J, which are trimmed by 5 bases and 3 bases respectively. CDR1 and CDR2 (MDHEN, SYDVKM) derive from the germline V gene. During the collection period, no infections or other immune events were recorded for the healthy donors. Blood repertoires from healthy donors were used as a training cohort for calibrating time-dependent variance in a beta-binomial model of differential abundance of T-cell clones. There were roughly ten healthy donors in the training cohort, of whom 3 were female and 7 were male. The donors were between roughly 25 and 70 years old, with an average age of about 40 years. Obtained from a commercial supplier, whole blood was collected from each healthy donor at three time points set around 2 weeks apart. For immunosequencing, genomic DNA was extracted from whole blood that had not been sorted.

This clone was recorded a few times. The specificity of this receptor is unknown. Base qualities are not recorded, but no much larger clone differs from it by a single base. The research as a whole found: For all healthy donors, the variance in clone template counts between roughly 2-week samples rose significantly as total template count increased. The binomial model flagged around 1.2 differentially abundant clones between technical replicates, compared with about 16 over approximately 2 weeks and 19 to 20 over four weeks. The beta-binomial model significantly reduced the number of clones called differentially abundant and the false-positive rate across all healthy-donor time intervals. The authors expected that over much longer intervals, such as months to years, biological variance in healthy repertoires might increase even further.

TCRbeta CDR3 regions were profiled with the immunoSEQ Assay using bias-controlled multiplex PCR amplification of genomic DNA. Per the source publication's procedure: To quantify the absolute abundance of each unique TCRbeta CDR3 region, the sequences were collapsed and filtered. Differential abundance was tested with two models: a binomial (Fisher-equivalent) model and a beta-binomial model that adds time-dependent variance fitted from healthy donors. Clones with fewer than 5 combined templates were excluded, and clones with Benjamini-Hochberg FDR below 0.01 were called differentially abundant. Using the form v = (b*log(k)+a)^2, the beta-binomial variance was modeled as a function of the total template count across the two samples. TCRdb provides this immuneACCESS table in a form limited to in-frame rearrangements. Some clones are lacking; in checked studies, under half of them reflect an unresolved V gene, and why the rest are absent is not known. Clone size and V and J calls were adopted from that table, with D and trimming inferred from the DNA. This sample has roughly 120,000 clones in its table, and about 88% of those were observed once. The ten largest make up just under 8.5% of the sample.

The chain is encoded by TRBV28 joined to TRBJ1-2; the D gene cannot be named for sure. This receptor was identified in a person aged 18 to 70 in good health. The sample taken for sequencing was blood. The CDR3 has the sequence CASSVPGSYYGYTF. The nucleotide sequence reads as follows: TGTGCCAGCAGTGTACCGGGATCGTACTATGGCTACACCTTC.